Sequencing of this T cell receptor (beta chain) was carried out in a study of regulatory T cells in long-lasting Graves disease. This sample's time point: newly diagnosed GD, antithyroid drugs for less than 3 months. RNA from PBMCs was the source of the TCR library. From germline, CDR1 is SGHVS and CDR2 FQNEAQ. The CDR3 is 13 residues long. This clonotype was recorded at least ten times. The junction and the germline gene differ at one end; a read error may be behind it. Arm-PCR of CDR3 regions and iRepertoire HTBI primers were the basis on which TCR beta libraries were built. From the multiplex PCR reads, TCRdb called clonotypes with MiXCR, one entry per CDR3 protein. This table holds roughly 350,000 distinct CDR3 sequences, 16% found once. These same records also appear under a second study, on T cells in Graves' hyperthyroidism and ophthalmopathy. From that second work: Carried out on the TCR CDR3, a first-round RT-PCR used the HTBI primer set. Ophthalmopathy prediction by the model preceded onset by a median about 6.5 months.

The genes are TRBV7-8 and TRBJ1-5; D possibly corresponds to TRBD1 (6 bases). The sequence was obtained from a middle-aged man with Graves disease. The specimen was peripheral blood mononuclear cells (PBMCs), collected at new diagnosis, from a patient treated with antithyroid drugs. The CDR3 is CASSLAGAQPQHF. CDR3 DNA sequence: TGCGCCAGCAGCTTAGCAGGGGCACAGCCCCAGCATTTT.